The present TCR beta chain was sequenced within a study of T cell repertoires in cytomegalovirus infection. The overall study: CMV infection and matching HLA type were both indicated by public TCR beta signatures.

Trimming left V 4 bases short and J 6 bases short, with 13 bases between. The CDR3 runs to 13 residues. A remark on this clonotype: The antigen is not known.

Study-wide points: Cumulated frequencies of public TCR beta families served to identify carriers of CMV plus the relevant HLA. HLA-C-restricted CMV clonotypes gave the most frequent clonotype in two of eight donors.

From the reads, TCRdb called clonotypes with MiXCR, one entry per CDR3 protein. The table lists some 280,000 distinct CDR3 sequences, 12% to 15% of them singletons. This clonotype was sampled from a human donor in good health (CMV status not recorded). Some clones in this sample may be carry-over from other donors' samples. The chain carries TRBV12-3 or TRBV12-4 and TRBJ2-7; no clear D. The sequencing sample was made of PBMCs. CDR3 bases: TGTGCCAGCAGTTCCATAGTAAGGTCCGAGCAGTACTTC. Translation gives CASSSIVRSEQYF.